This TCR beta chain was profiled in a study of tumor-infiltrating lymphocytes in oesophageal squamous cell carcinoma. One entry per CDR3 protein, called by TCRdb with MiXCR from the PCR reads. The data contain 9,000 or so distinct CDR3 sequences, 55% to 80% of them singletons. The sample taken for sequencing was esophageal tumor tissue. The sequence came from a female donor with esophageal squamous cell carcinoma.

This CDR3 reads CASSFSEKLFF. In DNA, the CDR3 is TGTGCCAGCAGCTTCTCCGAAAAACTGTTTTTT. The chain combines TRBV7-9 with TRBJ1-4; no clear D gene. Germline V CDR1 and CDR2: SEHNR, FQNEAQ (reference sequence). This CDR3 comprises 11 residues. The ends were cut back, 3 bases at V and 8 bases at J, with 4 bases in the middle. Together with reference TRBV7-9 and TRBJ1-4, the CDR3 gives the full variable domain: DTGVSQNPRHKITKRGQNVTFRCDPISEHNRLYWYRQTLGQGPEFLTYFQNEAQLEKSRLLSDRFSAERPKGSFSTLEIQRTEQGDSAMYLCASSFSEKLFFGSGTQLSVL.